This T cell receptor beta chain was sequenced during a study of regulatory T cells in long-lasting Graves disease. Across the study: Those Graves' patients who were newly diagnosed had been on antithyroid drugs under 3 months.

CDR3 length equals 16 residues. The germline gives CDR1 SEHNR, CDR2 FQNEAQ (reference sequence). Trimming took 5 bases from V and 7 from J; bases not matched to a gene: 11. Sample time point: newly diagnosed GD, antithyroid drugs for less than 3 months. The TCR library was made from RNA that had been extracted from PBMCs in TRIzol. In building TCR beta libraries, iRepertoire HTBI primers were used together with Arm-PCR of CDR3 regions. TCRdb redid the calling of the multiplex PCR reads with MiXCR, one entry per CDR3 protein. Of approximately 470,000 distinct CDR3 sequences listed, around 16% are singletons. In addition, the sample was reused for a study of T cells in Graves' hyperthyroidism and ophthalmopathy. From that paper: First-round RT-PCR of the TCR CDR3 relied on the HTBI primer set.

The sample was peripheral blood mononuclear cells (PBMCs), taken at new diagnosis, from a patient treated with antithyroid drugs. The source is a man between 35 and 55 years old with Graves disease. This chain joins TRBV7-9 and TRBJ2-2, with 9 nucleotides matching TRBD2. This chain's CDR3 is CASSRPPGLAGGELFF. The CDR3 DNA sequence: TGTGCCAGCAGCAGACCCCCGGGACTAGCCGGCGGGGAGCTGTTTTTT.